The 6 T cell receptor beta chains in this list originate from one sample, sequenced in a study of cytomegalovirus exposure and HLA in healthy donors (dated by TCRdb to 2017 to 2019). Receptor amplification or capture employed the immunoSEQ multiplex PCR assay. For the multiplex PCR, a mixture combining 60 forward primers for TCR Vbeta segments and 13 reverse primers for TCR Jbeta segments was used. Sourced from immuneACCESS, this table was stored by TCRdb with only in-frame sequences that have V and J called. A share of the clones is absent; for the studies checked, an unresolved V gene accounts for under half, and the remainder has no known explanation. The sample table lists some 110,000 clones, almost 70% of them with a count of one. The leading ten clones occupy around 8.2% of the sample. The source material was PBMCs. These receptors were collected from a man aged 25-40 years in good health and CMV-seropositive.

This clone was counted a single time. The chain employs TRBV10-3 and TRBJ2-5, with a tentative D call TRBD1 (6 bases). V was shortened by 5 bases and J by 5 bases, with 15 bases between the two germline ends. Germline V CDR1 and CDR2: ENHRY, SYGVKD. This CDR3 region has 14 residues. CDR3 region: CAISMDVRGETQYF. The DNA for the CDR3 is TGTGCCATCAGTATGGACGTTAGGGGGGAGACCCAGTACTTC.

This chain joins TRBV30 and TRBJ2-1; TRBD2 matches at 8 bases. The CDR3 spans 15 residues. V gave up 0 bases and J gave up 6 bases; unmatched junction bases: 7. Per germline, CDR1 GTSNPN and CDR2 SVGIG (reference sequence). CDR3 coding DNA: TGTGCCTGGAGTGTCGGGCTAGCGGGCCGCAATGAGCAGTTCTTC. Translation: CAWSVGLAGRNEQFF.

This chain uses TRBV6-1 with TRBJ1-4; D unresolved. Germline-derived CDR1 and CDR2 are MNHNS and SASEGT. The CDR3 extends over 16 amino acids. The germline V and J ends were trimmed by 1 base and 2 bases, with 11 bases remaining between them. CDR3: CASSEVSTVTNEKLFF. DNA for the CDR3: TGTGCCAGCAGTGAAGTGTCTACAGTTACTAATGAAAAACTGTTTTTT.

The gene calls are TRBV27 and TRBJ1-1; weak D call: TRBD1 (6 bases). The CDR3 loop spans 14 amino acids. V shed 2 bases and J shed 4 bases, with 11 bases lying between them. Germline-derived CDR1 and CDR2 are MNHEY and SMNVEV (reference sequence). This chain's CDR3 is CASSLGGFGTEAFF. For the CDR3, the DNA is TGTGCCAGCAGTTTAGGGGGCTTCGGCACTGAAGCTTTCTTT.

This chain connects TRBV5-1 to TRBJ2-3; D possibly corresponds to TRBD1 (6 bases). Between the trimmed V and J ends, which lost 0 bases and 6 bases, there was a span of 17 bases. Germline CDR1 SGHRS, CDR2 YFSETQ. This CDR3 contains 16 residues. The CDR3: CASSLAYDWGPDTQYF. CDR3 nucleotide sequence: TGCGCCAGCAGCTTGGCCTACGATTGGGGGCCCGATACGCAGTATTTT.

The rearrangement links TRBV9 to TRBJ1-1; possibly TRBD1 for D (6 bases). Germline V gene sequence: CDR1 SGDLS, CDR2 YYNGEE. Trimming stripped 4 bases from V and 4 bases from J, with 14 bases between. This CDR3 spans 14 amino acids. The CDR3 sequence: CASSFSRGPTEAFF. The DNA of the CDR3 is TGTGCCAGCAGCTTCAGCAGGGGCCCCACTGAAGCTTTCTTT.